This TCR beta chain was observed in a study of blood T cell repertoires in COVID-19. Study details: The samples span acute and convalescent COVID-19 from the United States, Italy and Spain.

The CDR3 length is 13 residues. CDR1 and CDR2 from the germline V gene are MNHEY and SVGAGI. The J segment lost 4 bases and the V segment lost 7 bases, leaving 5 bases of the junction unmatched. This clone has only a few counts. Individuals drawn from 24 US areas were roughly 18 to 95 years old. In the original analysis: Amplification of reference gene primers provided the estimated nucleated cell counts. The method was immunoSEQ multiplex PCR; TCRdb's version includes in-frame clones alone and lacks a portion of them. V and J calls plus clone size are reproduced from that table; the DNA served to infer D and trimming. Seen here are about 330,000 clones, about 90% observed once, and the top ten hold 5.3%.

The receptor was isolated from a woman aged 30 to 39 who had recovered from COVID-19. Input material: PBMCs or T cells enriched from blood (not recorded which). The chain is built from TRBV6-5 and TRBJ2-7; 9 positions agree with TRBD2. The CDR3 DNA reads TGTGCCAGCAAAGTAGCGGGGGATTACGAGCAGTACTTC. This codes for CASKVAGDYEQYF.